This T cell receptor beta chain was found in a study of naive and memory T cell subsets. This clonotype was recorded at least ten times. An equimolar mix of two oligonucleotides served as the beta constant-region primer for TRBC1 and TRBC2. Nested alpha and beta constant-region primers with the SP2 primer drove four PCR rounds on ligated cDNA. TCRdb used MiXCR to reprocess the UMI-ligation and nested PCR reads, holding one entry per CDR3 protein. The top ten hold 50% to 70% of the sample, which has over 8,500 distinct CDR3 sequences, roughly 5.4% seen once. The CDR3 runs 14 residues. CDR1 and CDR2 from the germline V gene are MNHEY and SVGEGT. The V and J ends lost 2 bases and 7 bases, in that order; junction bases with no gene match: 8.

The sequence was obtained from a human donor in good health. The sequenced sample consisted of CD4+ TEMRA cells from blood. Subset defined: effector memory re-expressing CD45RA, CD45RA+ CD27-. The V and J genes are TRBV6-2 or TRBV6-3 and TRBJ2-7; 7 bases fit TRBD1. CDR3 residues: CASSYPQGLQEQYF. The CDR3 DNA reads as TGTGCCAGCAGTTACCCACAGGGGCTTCAGGAGCAGTACTTC.